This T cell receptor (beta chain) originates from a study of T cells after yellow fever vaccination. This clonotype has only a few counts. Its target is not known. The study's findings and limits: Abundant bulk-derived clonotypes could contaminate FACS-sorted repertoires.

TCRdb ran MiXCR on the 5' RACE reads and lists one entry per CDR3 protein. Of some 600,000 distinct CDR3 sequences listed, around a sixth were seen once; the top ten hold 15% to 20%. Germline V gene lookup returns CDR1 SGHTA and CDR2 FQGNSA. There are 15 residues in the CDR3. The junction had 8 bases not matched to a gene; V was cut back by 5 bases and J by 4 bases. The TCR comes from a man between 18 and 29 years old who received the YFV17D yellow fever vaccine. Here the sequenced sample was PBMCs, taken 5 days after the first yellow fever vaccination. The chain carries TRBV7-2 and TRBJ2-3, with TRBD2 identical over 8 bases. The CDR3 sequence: CASSHSGGRADTQYF. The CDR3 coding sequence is TGTGCCAGCAGCCACAGCGGGGGCCGGGCAGATACGCAGTATTTT.